The clone carrying this TCR beta chain came up once. Its antigen is unidentified. Only in-frame clones appear in the TCRdb table, and some are missing; sequencing was by immunoSEQ multiplex PCR. Here the sample spans some 2,500,000 clones, 93% being singletons. This specimen comes from a study of shared clonotypes between healthy human individuals. Study observations and caveats: The small donor group covered limited genetic and exposure diversity. Tissue TCR repertoires likely differ from these blood-only repertoires.

This CDR3 comprises 14 residues. The ends lost 5 bases at V and 9 bases at J; junction bases unmatched: 7. Germline V gene lookup returns CDR1 SGHRS and CDR2 YFSETQ. This rearrangement joins TRBV5-1 to TRBJ2-1, with TRBD2 matching 11 bases. Sequenced sample: naive CD4+ T cells from PBMCs. Subset described: CD45RA+ positively selected. The TCR sequence derives from a young man in good health. Some clones in this sample may be carry-over from other donors' samples. The chain's CDR3 is CASSQLAGAVEQFF. In DNA form, the CDR3 reads TGCGCCAGCAGTCAACTAGCGGGAGCGGTTGAGCAGTTCTTC.